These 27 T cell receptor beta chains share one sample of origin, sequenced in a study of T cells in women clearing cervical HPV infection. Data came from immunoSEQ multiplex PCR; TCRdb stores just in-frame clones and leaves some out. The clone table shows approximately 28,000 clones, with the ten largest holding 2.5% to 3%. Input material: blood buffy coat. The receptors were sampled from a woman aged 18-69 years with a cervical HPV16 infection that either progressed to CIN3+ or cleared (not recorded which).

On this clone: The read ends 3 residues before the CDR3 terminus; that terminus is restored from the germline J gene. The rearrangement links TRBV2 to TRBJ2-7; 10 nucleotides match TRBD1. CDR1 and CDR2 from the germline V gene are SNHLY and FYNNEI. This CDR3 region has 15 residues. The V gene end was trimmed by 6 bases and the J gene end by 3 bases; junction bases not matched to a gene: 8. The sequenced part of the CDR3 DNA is TGTGCCAGCAGGGCTCGACAGGGGGCCATCTACGAG. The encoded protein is CASRARQGAIYE. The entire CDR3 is CASRARQGAIYEQYF.

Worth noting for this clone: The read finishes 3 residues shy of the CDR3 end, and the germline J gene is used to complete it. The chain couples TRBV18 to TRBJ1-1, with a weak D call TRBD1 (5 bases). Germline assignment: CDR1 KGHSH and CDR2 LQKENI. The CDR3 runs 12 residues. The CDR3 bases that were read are TGTGCCAGCTCAGTAGACAGTCGACAA. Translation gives CASSVDSRQ. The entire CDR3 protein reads CASSVDSRQAFF.

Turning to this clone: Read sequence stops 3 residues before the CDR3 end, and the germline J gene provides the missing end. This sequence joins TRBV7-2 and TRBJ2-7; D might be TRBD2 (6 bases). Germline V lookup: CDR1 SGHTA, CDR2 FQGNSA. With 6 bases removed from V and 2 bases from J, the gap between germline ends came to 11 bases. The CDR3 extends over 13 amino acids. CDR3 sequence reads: CASSHPGAYEQYF. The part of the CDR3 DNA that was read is TGTGCCAGCAGTCACCCGGGGGCCTACGAG. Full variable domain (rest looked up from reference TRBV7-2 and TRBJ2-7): GAGVSQSPSNKVTEKGKDVELRCDPISGHTALYWYRQSLGQGLEFLIYFQGNSAPDKSGLPSDRFSAERTGGSVSTLTIQRTQQEDSAVYLCASSHPGAYEQYFGPGTRLTVT.

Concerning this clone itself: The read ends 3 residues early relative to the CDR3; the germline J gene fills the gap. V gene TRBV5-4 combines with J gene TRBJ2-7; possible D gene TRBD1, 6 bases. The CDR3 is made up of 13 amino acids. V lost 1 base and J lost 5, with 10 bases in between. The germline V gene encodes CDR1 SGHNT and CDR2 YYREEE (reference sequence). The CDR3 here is CASSLIQGNEQYF. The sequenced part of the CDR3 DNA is TGTGCCAGCAGCTTGATACAGGGAAACGAG.

The DNA read from the CDR3 is TGCAGTGCAGACCCGCGGACTAGCGGGAGAGTCAATGAG. It specifies CSADPRTSGRVNE. The CDR3 as a whole reads CSADPRTSGRVNEQFF. The chain carries TRBV20-1 and TRBJ2-1, with 13 bases fitting TRBD2. Coverage ceases 3 residues before the CDR3 finishes, and the germline J gene fills in the end. The CDR3 sequence is 16 residues long. The V gene end was trimmed by 6 bases and the J gene end by 6 bases; junction bases not matched to a gene: 11. Germline V gene data show CDR1 as DFQATT and CDR2 as SNEGSKA (reference sequence).

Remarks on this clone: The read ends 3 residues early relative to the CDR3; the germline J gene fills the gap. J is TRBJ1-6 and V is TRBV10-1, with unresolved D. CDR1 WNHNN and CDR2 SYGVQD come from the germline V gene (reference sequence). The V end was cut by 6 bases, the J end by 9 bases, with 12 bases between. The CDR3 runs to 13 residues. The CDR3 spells CASSEGPFSPLHF. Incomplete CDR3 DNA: TGCGCCAGCAGCGAGGGCCCCTTTTCACCC.

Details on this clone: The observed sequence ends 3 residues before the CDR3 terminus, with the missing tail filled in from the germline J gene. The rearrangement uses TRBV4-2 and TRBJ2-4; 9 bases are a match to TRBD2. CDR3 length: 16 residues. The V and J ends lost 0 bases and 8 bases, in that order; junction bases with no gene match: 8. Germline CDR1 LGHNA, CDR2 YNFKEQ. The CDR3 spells CASSQDLAGGFDIQYF. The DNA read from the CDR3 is TGTGCCAGCAGCCAAGATCTGGCGGGAGGGTTTGACATT.

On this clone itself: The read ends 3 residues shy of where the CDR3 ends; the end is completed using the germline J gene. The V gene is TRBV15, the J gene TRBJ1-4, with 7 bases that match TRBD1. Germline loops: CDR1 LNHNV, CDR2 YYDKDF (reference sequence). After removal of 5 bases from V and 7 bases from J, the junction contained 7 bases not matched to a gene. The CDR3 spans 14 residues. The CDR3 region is CATSPGAGGEKLFF. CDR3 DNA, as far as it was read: TGTGCCACCAGCCCCGGGGCAGGGGGTGAAAAA.

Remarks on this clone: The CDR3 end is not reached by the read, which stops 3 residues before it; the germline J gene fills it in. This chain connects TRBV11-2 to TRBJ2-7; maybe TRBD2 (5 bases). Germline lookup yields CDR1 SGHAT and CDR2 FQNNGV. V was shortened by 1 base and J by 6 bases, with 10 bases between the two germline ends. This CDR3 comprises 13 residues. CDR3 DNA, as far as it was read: TGTGCCAGCAGCTTAGCCGAGGGTGCCGAG. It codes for CASSLAEGAE. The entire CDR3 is CASSLAEGAEQYF.

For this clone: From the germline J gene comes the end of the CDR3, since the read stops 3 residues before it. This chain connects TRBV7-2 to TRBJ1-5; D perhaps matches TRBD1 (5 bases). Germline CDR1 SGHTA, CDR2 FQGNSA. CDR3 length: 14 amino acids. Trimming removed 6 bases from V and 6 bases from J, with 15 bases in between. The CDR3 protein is CASSPPGVVQPQHF. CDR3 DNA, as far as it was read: TGTGCCAGCAGTCCCCCGGGGGTTGTTCAGCCC.

The sequenced CDR3 bases are TGCAGTGGGACTAGCGGAATACAACCTGCTAGGAATGAG. Amino acid sequence: CSGTSGIQPARNE. The whole CDR3 is CSGTSGIQPARNEQFF. The chain joins TRBV20-1 to TRBJ2-1; 10 bases map to TRBD2. The DNA ends 3 residues before the CDR3 does, and the rest of the CDR3 is filled in from the germline J gene. This CDR3 region has 16 residues. CDR1 and CDR2 (germline): DFQATT, SNEGSKA (reference sequence). Trimming removed 7 bases from V and 7 bases from J; junction bases left unmatched: 16.

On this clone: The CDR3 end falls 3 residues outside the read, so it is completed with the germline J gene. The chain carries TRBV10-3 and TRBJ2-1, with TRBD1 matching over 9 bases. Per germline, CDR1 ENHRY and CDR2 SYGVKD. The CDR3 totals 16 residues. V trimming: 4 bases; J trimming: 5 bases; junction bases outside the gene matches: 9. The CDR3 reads CAISGRTGDKHNEQFF. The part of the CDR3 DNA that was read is TGTGCCATCAGTGGACGGACAGGGGATAAACACAATGAG.

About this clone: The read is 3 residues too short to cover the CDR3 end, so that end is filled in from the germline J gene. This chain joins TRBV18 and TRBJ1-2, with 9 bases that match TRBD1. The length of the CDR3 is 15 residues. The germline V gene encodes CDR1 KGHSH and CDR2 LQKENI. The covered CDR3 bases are TGTGCCAGCTCAAGGTTACAGGGGGCCTACAATGAC. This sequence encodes CASSRLQGAYND. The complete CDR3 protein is CASSRLQGAYNDYTF.

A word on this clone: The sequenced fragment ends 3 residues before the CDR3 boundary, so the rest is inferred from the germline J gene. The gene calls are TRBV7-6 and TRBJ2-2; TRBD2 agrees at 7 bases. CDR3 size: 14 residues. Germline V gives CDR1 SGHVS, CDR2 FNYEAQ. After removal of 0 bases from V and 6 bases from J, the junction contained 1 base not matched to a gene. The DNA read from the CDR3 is TGTGCCAGCAGCTTAGCGGGGGGGTCCGGGGAG. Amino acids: CASSLAGGSGE. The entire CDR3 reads CASSLAGGSGELFF.

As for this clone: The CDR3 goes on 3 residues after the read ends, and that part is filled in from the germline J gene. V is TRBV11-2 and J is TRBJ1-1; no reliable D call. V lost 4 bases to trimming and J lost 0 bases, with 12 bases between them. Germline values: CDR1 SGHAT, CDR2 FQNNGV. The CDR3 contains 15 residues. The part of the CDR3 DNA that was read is TGTGCCAGCAGCTACAACCCATATATGAACACTGAA. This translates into CASSYNPYMNTE. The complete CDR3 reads CASSYNPYMNTEAFF.

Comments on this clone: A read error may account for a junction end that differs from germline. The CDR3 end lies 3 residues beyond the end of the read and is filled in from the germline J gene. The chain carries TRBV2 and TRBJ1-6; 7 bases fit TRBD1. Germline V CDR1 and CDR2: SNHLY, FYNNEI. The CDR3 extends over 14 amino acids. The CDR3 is CASNEQGFNSPLHF. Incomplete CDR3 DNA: TGTGCCAGCAATGAACAGGGGTTTAATTCACCC.

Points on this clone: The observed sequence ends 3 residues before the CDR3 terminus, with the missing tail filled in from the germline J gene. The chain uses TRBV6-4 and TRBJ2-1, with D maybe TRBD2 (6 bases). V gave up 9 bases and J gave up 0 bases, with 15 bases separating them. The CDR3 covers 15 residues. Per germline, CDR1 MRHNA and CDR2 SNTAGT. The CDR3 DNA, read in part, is TGTGCCAGTTCCCTTAGCGGAAGCTCCTACAATGAG. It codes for CASSLSGSSYNE. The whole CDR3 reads CASSLSGSSYNEQFF.

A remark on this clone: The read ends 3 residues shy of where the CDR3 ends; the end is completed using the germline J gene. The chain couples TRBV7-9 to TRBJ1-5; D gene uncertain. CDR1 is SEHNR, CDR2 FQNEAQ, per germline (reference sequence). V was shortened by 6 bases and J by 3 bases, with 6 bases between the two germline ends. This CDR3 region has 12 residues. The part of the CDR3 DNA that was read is TGTGCCAGCAGTCTTAACAATCAGCCC. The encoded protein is CASSLNNQP. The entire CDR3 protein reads CASSLNNQPQHF.

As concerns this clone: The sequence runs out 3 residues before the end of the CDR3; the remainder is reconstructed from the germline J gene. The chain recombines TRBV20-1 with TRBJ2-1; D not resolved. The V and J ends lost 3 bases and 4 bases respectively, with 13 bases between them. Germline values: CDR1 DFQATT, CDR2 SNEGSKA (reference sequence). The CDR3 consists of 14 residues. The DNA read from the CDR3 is TGCAGTGCTAGGAGCACCAGCGTTTACAATGAG. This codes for CSARSTSVYNE. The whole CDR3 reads CSARSTSVYNEQFF.

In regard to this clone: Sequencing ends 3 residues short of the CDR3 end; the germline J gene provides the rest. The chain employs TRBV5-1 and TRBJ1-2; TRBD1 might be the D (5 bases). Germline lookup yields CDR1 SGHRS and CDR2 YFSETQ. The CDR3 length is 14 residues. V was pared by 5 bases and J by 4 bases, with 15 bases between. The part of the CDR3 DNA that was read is TGCGCCAGCAGGCCGTCCGAGGGGTCCTATGGC. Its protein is CASRPSEGSYG. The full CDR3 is CASRPSEGSYGYTF.

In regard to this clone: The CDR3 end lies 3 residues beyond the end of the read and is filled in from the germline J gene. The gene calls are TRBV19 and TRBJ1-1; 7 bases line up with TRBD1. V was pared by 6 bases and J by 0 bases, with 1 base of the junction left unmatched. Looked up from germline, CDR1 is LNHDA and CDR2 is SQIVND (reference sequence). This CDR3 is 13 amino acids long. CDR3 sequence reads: CASSDRVNTEAFF. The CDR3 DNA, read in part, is TGTGCCAGTAGCGACAGGGTGAACACTGAA.

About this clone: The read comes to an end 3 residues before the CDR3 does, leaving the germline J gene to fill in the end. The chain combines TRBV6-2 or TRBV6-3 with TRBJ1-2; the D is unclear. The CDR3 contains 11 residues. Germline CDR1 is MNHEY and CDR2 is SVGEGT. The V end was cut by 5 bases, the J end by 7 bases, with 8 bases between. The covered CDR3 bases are TGTGCCAGCAGTACCAGTATTGGC. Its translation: CASSTSIG. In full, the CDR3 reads CASSTSIGYTF.

CDR3 DNA (partial): TGTGCCAGCGGAGAGTGGTTGAGGACAGTCTACGAG. Translating gives CASGEWLRTVYE. The full CDR3 reads CASGEWLRTVYEQYF. The rearrangement uses TRBV2 and TRBJ2-7, with D perhaps matching TRBD1 (6 bases). Sequencing ends 3 residues short of the CDR3 end; the germline J gene provides the rest. CDR3 length equals 15 residues. Trimming shortened V by 8 bases and J by 3 bases, and 20 bases separated the two germline ends. The germline CDR1 and CDR2 sequences are SNHLY and FYNNEI.

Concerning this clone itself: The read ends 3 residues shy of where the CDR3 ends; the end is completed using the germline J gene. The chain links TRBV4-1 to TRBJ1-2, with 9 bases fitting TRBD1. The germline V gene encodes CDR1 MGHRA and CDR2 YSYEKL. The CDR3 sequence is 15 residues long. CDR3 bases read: TGCGCCAGCAGCCAACCCGACAGGGGGAATATAGGC. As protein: CASSQPDRGNIG. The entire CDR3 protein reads CASSQPDRGNIGYTF.

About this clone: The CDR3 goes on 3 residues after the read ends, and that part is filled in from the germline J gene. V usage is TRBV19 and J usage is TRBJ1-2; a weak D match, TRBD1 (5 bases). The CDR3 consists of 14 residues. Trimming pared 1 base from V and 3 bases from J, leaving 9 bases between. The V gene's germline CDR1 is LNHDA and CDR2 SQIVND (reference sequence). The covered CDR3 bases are TGTGCCAGTAGTATAGTCCAGGGTTACTATGGC. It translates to CASSIVQGYYG. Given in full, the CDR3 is CASSIVQGYYGYTF.

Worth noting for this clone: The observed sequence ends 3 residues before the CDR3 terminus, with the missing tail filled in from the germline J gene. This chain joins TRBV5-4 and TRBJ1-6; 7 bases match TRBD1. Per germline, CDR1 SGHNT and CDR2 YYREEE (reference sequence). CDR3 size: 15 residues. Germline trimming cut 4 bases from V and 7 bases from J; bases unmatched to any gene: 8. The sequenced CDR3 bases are TGTGCCAGCAGCCAGAGACAGGGTACGAATTCACCC. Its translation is CASSQRQGTNSP. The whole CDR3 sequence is CASSQRQGTNSPLHF.

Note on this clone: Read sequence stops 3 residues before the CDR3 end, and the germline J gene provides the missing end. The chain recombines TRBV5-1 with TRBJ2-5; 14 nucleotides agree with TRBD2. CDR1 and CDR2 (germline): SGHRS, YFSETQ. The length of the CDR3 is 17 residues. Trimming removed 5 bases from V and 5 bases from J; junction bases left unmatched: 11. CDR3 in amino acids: CASSPGLAGVQVETQYF. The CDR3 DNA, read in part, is TGCGCCAGCAGTCCGGGACTAGCGGGAGTCCAAGTTGAGACC.